The 21 T cell receptor beta chains listed next were all sequenced from one sample in a study of T cell responses to AZD1222 COVID-19 vaccine. Here immunoSEQ multiplex PCR was the method, and the copy in TCRdb shows in-frame clones only, minus some. The sample contains about 130,000 clones, roughly nine tenths of which appear only once. Sequenced here: peripheral blood, sampled on day 0 of AZD1222 vaccination. The receptors derive from an adult in good health.

The chain links TRBV30 to TRBJ1-6; unclear D gene. The germline V gene has CDR1 GTSNPN and CDR2 SVGIG (reference sequence). The CDR3 is made up of 13 amino acids. Trimming removed 1 base at V and 7 bases at J, with 8 bases between. The CDR3 sequence is CAWSGTKNSPLHF. The CDR3 coding sequence is TGTGCCTGGAGTGGGACCAAAAATTCACCCCTCCACTTT. Variable domain in full (rest from reference TRBV30 and TRBJ1-6): SQTIHQWPATLVQPVGSPLSLECTVEGTSNPNLYWYRQAAGRGLQLLFYSVGIGQISSEVPQNLSASRPQDRQFILSSKKLLLSDSGFYLCAWSGTKNSPLHFGNGTRLTVT.

The chain links TRBV5-6 to TRBJ2-7; 11 nucleotides align to TRBD2. Trimming at V came to 2 bases and at J to 2 bases, leaving 15 bases not matched to a gene. The CDR3 spans 19 residues. Germline values: CDR1 SGHDT, CDR2 YYEEEE. The CDR3 sequence is CASSFLSSGGNTSPYEQYF. The DNA of the CDR3 is TGTGCCAGCAGCTTCCTCTCTAGCGGGGGGAATACTTCCCCCTACGAGCAGTACTTC.

This clone has a single count. The V and J genes are TRBV4-3 and TRBJ1-2, with D possibly being TRBD1 (6 bases). The CDR3 contains 14 residues. In germline, CDR1 is LGHNA, CDR2 YSLEER. Trimming took off 1 base at V and 8 bases at J, with 14 bases between the two ends. DNA of the CDR3: TGCGCCAGCAGCCAAGCTGTGTCAGGGGCCGGCTACACCTTC. This codes for CASSQAVSGAGYTF.

V is TRBV7-2 and J is TRBJ1-1; D is perhaps TRBD1 (5 bases). The germline V gene has CDR1 SGHTA and CDR2 FQGNSA. The CDR3 is 13 amino acids. Trimming removed 6 bases from V and 5 bases from J, with 13 bases in between. In DNA form, the CDR3 reads TGTGCCAGCAGTAACGGGGGGGGTACTGAAGCTTTCTTT. Translated: CASSNGGGTEAFF.

V is TRBV11-2 and J is TRBJ2-1, with 9 bases that match TRBD2. This CDR3 contains 17 residues. V lost 4 bases and J lost 3; bases outside the gene matches: 10. Germline CDR1 is SGHAT and CDR2 is FQNNGV. The CDR3 DNA sequence: TGTGCCAGCAGCTCCTCAGCTAGCGGGGAGGACTACAATGAGCAGTTCTTC. Translating it yields CASSSSASGEDYNEQFF.

The chain has TRBV11-3 and TRBJ2-7; TRBD1 agrees at 7 bases. CDR1 SGHNT and CDR2 YENEEA come from the germline V gene. CDR3 size: 17 residues. The ends lost 4 bases at V and 7 bases at J; junction bases unmatched: 19. In DNA, the CDR3 is TGTGCCAGCAGCTCAGGAGTGCCAGGACAGGCGACGTCGGAGCAGTACTTC. This gives the protein CASSSGVPGQATSEQYF.

The rearrangement uses TRBV6-5 and TRBJ1-4, with unresolved D. In germline, CDR1 is MNHEY, CDR2 SVGAGI. The CDR3 is made up of 15 amino acids. Trimming removed 2 bases at V and 3 bases at J, with 10 bases between. This CDR3 is CASSYGGQPNEKLFF. For the CDR3, the DNA is TGTGCCAGCAGTTACGGAGGGCAACCTAATGAAAAACTGTTTTTT.

The rearrangement links TRBV7-2 to TRBJ1-5; the D is unclear. Germline V gene sequence: CDR1 SGHTA, CDR2 FQGNSA. The CDR3 runs to 16 residues. The V end was cut by 2 bases, the J end by 0 bases, with 11 bases between. The CDR3 region is CASSLNGPNSNQPQHF. CDR3 bases: TGTGCCAGCAGCTTAAACGGTCCCAATAGCAATCAGCCCCAGCATTTT. The whole variable domain, filled in from reference TRBV7-2 and TRBJ1-5, reads GAGVSQSPSNKVTEKGKDVELRCDPISGHTALYWYRQSLGQGLEFLIYFQGNSAPDKSGLPSDRFSAERTGGSVSTLTIQRTQQEDSAVYLCASSLNGPNSNQPQHFGDGTRLSIL.

The chain links TRBV7-2 to TRBJ1-1; 10 bases align to TRBD1. Germline V gene lookup returns CDR1 SGHTA and CDR2 FQGNSA. The CDR3 has 18 amino acids. After removal of 5 bases from V and 2 bases from J, the junction contained 14 bases not matched to a gene. The CDR3 region has the DNA TGTGCCAGCAGCCTCGTCGTTCGGACAGGGGGGAGTAACACTGAAGCTTTCTTT. Encoded protein: CASSLVVRTGGSNTEAFF.

CDR3 nucleotides: TGTGCCAGCAGCCGCCAAGGACAGGGGAGCTCCTATAATTCACCCCTCCACTTT. Residues: CASSRQGQGSSYNSPLHF. The chain couples TRBV3-1 (or the pseudogene TRBV3-2) to TRBJ1-6; 9 bases are a match to TRBD1. The germline V gene encodes CDR1 LGHDT and CDR2 YNNKEL (reference sequence). The ends lost 4 bases at V and 0 bases at J; junction bases unmatched: 7. This CDR3 has 18 amino acids.

J is TRBJ1-1 and V is TRBV7-8; D may be TRBD1 (5 bases). Germline loops: CDR1 SGHVS, CDR2 FQNEAQ. V was clipped by 1 base and J by 5 bases, with 11 bases between them. The CDR3 covers 14 residues. This CDR3 is CASSLGAGRTEAFF. The DNA of the CDR3 is TGTGCCAGCAGCTTAGGGGCAGGGCGGACTGAAGCTTTCTTT.

A few counts support this clone. The chain employs TRBV9 and TRBJ1-2; D remains unclear. The germline V and J ends were trimmed by 0 bases and 8 bases, with 8 bases remaining between them. The CDR3 length is 12 residues. Germline V gene lookup returns CDR1 SGDLS and CDR2 YYNGEE. Here the CDR3 reads CASSVGSFGYTF. The CDR3 nucleotides read TGTGCCAGCAGCGTAGGAAGCTTCGGCTACACCTTC.

The V call is TRBV6-5, the J call TRBJ2-1; 9 bases agree with TRBD1. The CDR3 contains 14 residues. With V trimmed by 6 bases and J by 7 bases, 7 bases remained unmatched. The V gene's germline CDR1 is MNHEY and CDR2 SVGAGI. The CDR3 spells CASSRGQGRNEQFF. The CDR3 coding sequence is TGTGCCAGCAGCAGGGGACAGGGCAGAAATGAGCAGTTCTTC.

The V gene is TRBV5-1, the J gene TRBJ2-7, with 8 bases that match TRBD1. Trimming cost V 5 bases and J 0 bases; bases outside gene matches: 1. There are 13 residues in the CDR3. Germline CDR1 is SGHRS and CDR2 is YFSETQ. The CDR3 sequence is CASRTGGSYEQYF. As DNA, the CDR3 is TGCGCCAGCAGAACAGGGGGCTCCTACGAGCAGTACTTC. The full variable domain, completed using reference TRBV5-1 and TRBJ2-7, is KAGVTQTPRYLIKTRGQQVTLSCSPISGHRSVSWYQQTPGQGLQFLFEYFSETQRNKGNFPGRFSGRQFSNSRSEMNVSTLELGDSALYLCASRTGGSYEQYFGPGTRLTVT.

This rearrangement joins TRBV2 to TRBJ2-2; D is unclear. V lost 6 bases and J lost 0, with 11 bases in between. The CDR3 length is 15 residues. CDR1 and CDR2 (germline): SNHLY, FYNNEI. CDR3 loop: CASRSQVTNTGELFF. The CDR3 DNA follows: TGTGCCAGCAGGTCCCAGGTTACGAACACCGGGGAGCTGTTTTTT. The full variable domain, completed using reference TRBV2 and TRBJ2-2, is EPEVTQTPSHQVTQMGQEVILRCVPISNHLYFYWYRQILGQKVEFLVSFYNNEISEKSEIFDDQFSVERPDGSNFTLKIRSTKLEDSAMYFCASRSQVTNTGELFFGEGSRLTVL.

The rearrangement links TRBV28 to TRBJ2-5, with 11 bases aligning to TRBD2. Germline CDR1 MDHEN, CDR2 SYDVKM. The CDR3 covers 17 residues. V was pared by 1 base and J by 2 bases, with 6 bases of the junction left unmatched. The CDR3 region has the DNA TGTGCCAGCAGTTTATCCTCCCTAGCGGGGGGACAAGAGACCCAGTACTTC. This sequence encodes CASSLSSLAGGQETQYF.

V and J are TRBV7-2 and TRBJ1-2; D may be TRBD1 (6 bases). The CDR3 extends over 14 amino acids. V shed 5 bases and J shed 4 bases, with 14 bases lying between them. Germline CDR1 is SGHTA and CDR2 is FQGNSA. The CDR3: CASSISTGTYGYTF. In DNA form, the CDR3 reads TGTGCCAGCAGCATAAGTACAGGGACCTATGGCTACACCTTC. Full variable domain (outside the CDR3, taken from reference TRBV7-2 and TRBJ1-2): GAGVSQSPSNKVTEKGKDVELRCDPISGHTALYWYRQSLGQGLEFLIYFQGNSAPDKSGLPSDRFSAERTGGSVSTLTIQRTQQEDSAVYLCASSISTGTYGYTFGSGTRLTVV.

In DNA form, the CDR3 reads TGTGCCAGCAGCCTACGACAGGGGGCGAACACTGAAGCTTTCTTT. It encodes CASSLRQGANTEAFF. J is TRBJ1-1 and V is TRBV3-1 (or the pseudogene TRBV3-2); TRBD1 matches at 10 bases. Trimming at V came to 4 bases and at J to 1 base, leaving 3 bases not matched to a gene. This CDR3 region has 15 residues. Germline V gene data show CDR1 as LGHDT and CDR2 as YNNKEL (reference sequence).

V and J are TRBV5-8 and TRBJ1-1; perhaps TRBD1 as D (6 bases). V gave up 2 bases and J gave up 8 bases, with 19 bases separating them. The V gene's germline CDR1 is SGHTS and CDR2 YDEGEE. The CDR3 has 15 amino acids. CDR3 sequence reads: CASSFLTGGGAEAFF. In nucleotides, the CDR3 is TGTGCCAGCAGCTTCCTAACGGGGGGGGGCGCCGAAGCTTTCTTT.

This clone was counted at least ten times. This chain links TRBV18 with TRBJ2-1; possible D gene TRBD2, 7 bases. The CDR3 contains 17 residues. In germline, CDR1 is KGHSH, CDR2 LQKENI. V was cut by 1 base and J by 6 bases, with 19 bases left in between. CDR3 protein: CASSPLFEGGPFNEQFF. CDR3 bases: TGTGCCAGCTCACCACTCTTCGAGGGGGGGCCCTTCAATGAGCAGTTCTTC. The whole variable domain, filled in from reference TRBV18 and TRBJ2-1, reads NAGVMQNPRHLVRRRGQEARLRCSPMKGHSHVYWYRQLPEEGLKFMVYLQKENIIDESGMPKERFSAEFPKEGPSILRIQQVVRGDSAAYFCASSPLFEGGPFNEQFFGPGTRLTVL.

The chain uses TRBV23-1 and TRBJ1-5; D unclear. TRBV23-1 is given ORF status, its function remaining uncertain. This CDR3 region has 13 residues. Trimming cost V 6 bases and J 2 bases, with 8 bases left between them. The CDR3 bases are TGCGCCAGCAGCTGCGGGGGCAATCAGCCCCAGCATTTT. Protein product: CASSCGGNQPQHF.